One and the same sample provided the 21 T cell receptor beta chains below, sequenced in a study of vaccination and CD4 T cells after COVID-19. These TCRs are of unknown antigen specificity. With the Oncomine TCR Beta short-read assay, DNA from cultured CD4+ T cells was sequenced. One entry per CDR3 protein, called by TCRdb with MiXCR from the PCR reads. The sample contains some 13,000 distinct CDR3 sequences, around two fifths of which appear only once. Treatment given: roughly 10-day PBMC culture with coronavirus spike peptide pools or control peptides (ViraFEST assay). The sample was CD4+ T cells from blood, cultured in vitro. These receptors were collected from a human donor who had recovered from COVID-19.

CDR3 region: CASSITGEPQHF. CDR3 nucleotides: TGTGCCAGTAGTATAACCGGAGAGCCCCAGCATTTT. The chain joins TRBV19 to TRBJ1-5; D unclear. CDR3 length equals 12 residues. Germline V gene lookup returns CDR1 LNHDA and CDR2 SQIVND (reference sequence). Trimming shortened V by 2 bases and J by 8 bases, and 7 bases separated the two germline ends.

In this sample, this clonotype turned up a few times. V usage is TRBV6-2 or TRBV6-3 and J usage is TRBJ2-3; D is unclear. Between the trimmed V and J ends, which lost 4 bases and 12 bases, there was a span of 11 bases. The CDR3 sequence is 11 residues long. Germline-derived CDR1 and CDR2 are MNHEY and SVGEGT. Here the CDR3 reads CASSLGNHQYF. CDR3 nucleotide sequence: TGTGCCAGCAGTTTGGGAAACCACCAGTATTTT.

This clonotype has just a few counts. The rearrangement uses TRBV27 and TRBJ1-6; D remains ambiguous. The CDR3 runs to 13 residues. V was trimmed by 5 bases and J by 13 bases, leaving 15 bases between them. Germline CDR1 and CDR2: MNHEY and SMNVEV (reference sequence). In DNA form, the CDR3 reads TGTGCCAGCAGTACGGTGACCGCCACGCCCCTCCACTTT. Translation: CASSTVTATPLHF.

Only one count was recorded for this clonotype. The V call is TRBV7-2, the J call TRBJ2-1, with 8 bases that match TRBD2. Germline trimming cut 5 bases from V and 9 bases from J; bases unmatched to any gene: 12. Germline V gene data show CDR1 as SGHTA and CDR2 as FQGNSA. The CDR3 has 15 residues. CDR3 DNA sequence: TGTGCCAGCAGCCTAGGACCCGGGGGGGCCGCTGAGCAGTTCTTC. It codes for CASSLGPGGAAEQFF.

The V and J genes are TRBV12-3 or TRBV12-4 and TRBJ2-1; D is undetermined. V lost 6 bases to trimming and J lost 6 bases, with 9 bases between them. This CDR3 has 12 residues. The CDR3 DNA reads TGTGCCAGCAGGCTAAAAAGCAATGAGCAGTTCTTC. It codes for CASRLKSNEQFF.

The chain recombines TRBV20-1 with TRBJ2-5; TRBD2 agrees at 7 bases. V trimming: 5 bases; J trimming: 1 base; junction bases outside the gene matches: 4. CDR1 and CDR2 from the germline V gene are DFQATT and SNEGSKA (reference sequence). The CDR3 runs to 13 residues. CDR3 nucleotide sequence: TGCAGTGCTCAGCGGGGCCGCCAAGAGACCCAGTACTTC. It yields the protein CSAQRGRQETQYF.

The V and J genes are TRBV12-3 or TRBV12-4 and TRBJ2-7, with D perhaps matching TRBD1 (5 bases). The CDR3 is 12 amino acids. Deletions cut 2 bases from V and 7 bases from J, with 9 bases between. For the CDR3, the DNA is TGTGCCAGCAGTTTACAGGGTTGGGAGCAGTACTTC. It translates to CASSLQGWEQYF.

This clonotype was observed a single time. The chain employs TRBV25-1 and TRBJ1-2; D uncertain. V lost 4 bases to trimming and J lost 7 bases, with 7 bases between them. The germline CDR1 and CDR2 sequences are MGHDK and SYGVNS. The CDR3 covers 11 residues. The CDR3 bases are TGTGCCAGCAGTGCTTCCTTTGGCTACACCTTC. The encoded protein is CASSASFGYTF.

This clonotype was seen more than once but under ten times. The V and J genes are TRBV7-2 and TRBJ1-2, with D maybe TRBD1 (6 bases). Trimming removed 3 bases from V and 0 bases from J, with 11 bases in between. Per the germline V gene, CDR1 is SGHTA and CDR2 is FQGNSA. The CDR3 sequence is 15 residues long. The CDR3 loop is CASSFVQGANYGYTF. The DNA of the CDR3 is TGTGCCAGCAGCTTCGTACAGGGAGCTAACTATGGCTACACCTTC.

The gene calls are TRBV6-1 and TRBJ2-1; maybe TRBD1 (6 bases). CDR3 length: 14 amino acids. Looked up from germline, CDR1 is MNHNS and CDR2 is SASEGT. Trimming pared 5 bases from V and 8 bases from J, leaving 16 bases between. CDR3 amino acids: CASSRSWGRDEQFF. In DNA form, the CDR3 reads TGTGCCAGCAGTCGTAGTTGGGGGCGGGATGAGCAGTTCTTC.

The CDR3 bases are TGCAGCGGCCTCAGCAGGTCGAAGAACACTGAAGCTTTCTTT. It encodes CSGLSRSKNTEAFF. The chain has TRBV29-1 and TRBJ1-1; no firm D call. The CDR3 is 14 residues long. CDR1 is SQVTM, CDR2 ANQGSEA, per germline. The ends were cut back, 7 bases at V and 1 base at J, with 16 bases in the middle. The whole variable domain, remainder taken from reference TRBV29-1 and TRBJ1-1, is SAVISQKPSRDICQRGTSLTIQCQVDSQVTMMFWYRQQPGQSLTLIATANQGSEATYESGFVIDKFPISRPNLTFSTLTVSNMSPEDSSIYLCSGLSRSKNTEAFFGQGTRLTVV.

For the CDR3, the DNA is TGTGCCAGCAGTGAGAGCGGAAGTGAGCAGTTCTTC. It specifies CASSESGSEQFF. The chain carries TRBV6-1 and TRBJ2-1; tentatively, D is TRBD2 (5 bases). Germline CDR1 and CDR2: MNHNS and SASEGT. V gave up 3 bases and J gave up 9 bases, with 9 bases separating them. The CDR3 is 12 residues long.

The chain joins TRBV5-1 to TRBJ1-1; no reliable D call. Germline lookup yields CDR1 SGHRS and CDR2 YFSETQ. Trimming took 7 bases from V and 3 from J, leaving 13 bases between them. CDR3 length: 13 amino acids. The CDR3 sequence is CASSRRRHTEAFF. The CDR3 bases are TGCGCCAGCTCCCGTCGGAGGCACACTGAAGCTTTCTTT.

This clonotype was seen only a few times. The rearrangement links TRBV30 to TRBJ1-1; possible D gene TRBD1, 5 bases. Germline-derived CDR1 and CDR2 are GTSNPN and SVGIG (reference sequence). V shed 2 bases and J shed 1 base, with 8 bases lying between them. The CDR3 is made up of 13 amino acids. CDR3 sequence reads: CAWSFGGNTEAFF. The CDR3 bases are TGTGCCTGGAGTTTTGGGGGGAACACTGAAGCTTTCTTT.

Written as DNA, the CDR3 is TGTGCCTGGGGTAGGGGGTTCGATGGCTACACCTTC. Translating gives CAWGRGFDGYTF. J is TRBJ1-2 and V is TRBV30; D may be TRBD1 (6 bases). This CDR3 has 12 amino acids. With 5 bases removed from V and 6 bases from J, the gap between germline ends came to 13 bases. The V gene's germline CDR1 is GTSNPN and CDR2 SVGIG (reference sequence).

The CDR3 coding sequence is TGTGCCAGCAAAGGAGGGAAGGCCGAAAAACTGTTTTTT. Its protein is CASKGGKAEKLFF. The chain couples TRBV27 to TRBJ1-4; D is undetermined. Germline V lookup: CDR1 MNHEY, CDR2 SMNVEV (reference sequence). The V end was cut by 7 bases, the J end by 8 bases, with 14 bases between. This CDR3 is built from 13 residues.

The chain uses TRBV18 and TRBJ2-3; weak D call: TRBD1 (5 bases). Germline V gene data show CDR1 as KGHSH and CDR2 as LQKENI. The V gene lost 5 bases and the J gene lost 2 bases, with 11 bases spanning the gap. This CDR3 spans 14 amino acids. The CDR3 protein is CASSGAATTDTQYF. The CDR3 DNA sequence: TGTGCCAGCTCAGGGGCAGCAACCACAGATACGCAGTATTTT.

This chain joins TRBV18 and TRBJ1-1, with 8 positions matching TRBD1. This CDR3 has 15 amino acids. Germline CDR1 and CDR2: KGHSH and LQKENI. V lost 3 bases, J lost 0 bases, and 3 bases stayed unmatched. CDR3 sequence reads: CASSPGQGLNTEAFF. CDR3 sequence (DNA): TGTGCCAGCTCACCCGGACAGGGTCTGAACACTGAAGCTTTCTTT.

The CDR3 coding sequence is TGCGCCAGCAGCCAAGAGTACCAGGGCAGCTCCTACAATGAGCAGTTCTTC. It codes for CASSQEYQGSSYNEQFF. This chain links TRBV4-1 with TRBJ2-1; D may be TRBD1 (5 bases). CDR3 length equals 17 residues. Deletions cut 0 bases from V and 0 bases from J, with 12 bases between. Germline CDR1 and CDR2: MGHRA and YSYEKL.

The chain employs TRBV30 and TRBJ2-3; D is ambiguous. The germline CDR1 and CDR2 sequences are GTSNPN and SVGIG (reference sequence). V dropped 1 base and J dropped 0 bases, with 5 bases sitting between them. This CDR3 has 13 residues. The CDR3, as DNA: TGTGCCTGGAGTGGGGCTAGCACAGATACGCAGTATTTT. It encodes CAWSGASTDTQYF.

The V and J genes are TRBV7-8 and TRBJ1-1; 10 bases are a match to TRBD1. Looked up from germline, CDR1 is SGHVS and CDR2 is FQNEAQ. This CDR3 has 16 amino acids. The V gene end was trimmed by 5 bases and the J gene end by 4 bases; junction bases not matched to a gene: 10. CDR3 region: CASSPDRGVRVTEAFF. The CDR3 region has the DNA TGTGCCAGCAGCCCGGACAGGGGGGTTCGGGTCACTGAAGCTTTCTTT.